A selection of T cell receptor beta chains follows, all from one sample in a study of T cell responses to AZD1222 COVID-19 vaccine. Assay: immunoSEQ multiplex PCR; the TCRdb copy retains only in-frame clones and omits some. This table has 150,000 to 200,000 clones, approximately 90% appearing once. Specimen: peripheral blood, collected 28 days after the second AZD1222 dose. The source of these receptors is an adult who received the AZD1222 COVID-19 vaccine. CDR3s leave out the opening cysteine and the closing phenylalanine or tryptophan. The order of the fields is V gene, clone size, CDR3 protein. For some rows the clone size is stated as once, few or many, or as a class when expanded; others skip it.

v_call: TRBV27
clone_size: NA
cdr3_aa: ASSFTGNEKLF

v_call: TRBV7-9
clone_size: NA
cdr3_aa: ASSPGTPDGTEAF

v_call: TRBV19
clone_size: NA
cdr3_aa: ASSMARDGAQPQH

v_call: TRBV7-6
clone_size: NA
cdr3_aa: ASSLAGTRNEQF

v_call: TRBV19
clone_size: NA
cdr3_aa: ASSISWGGGGDTQY

v_call: TRBV6-6
clone_size: NA
cdr3_aa: ASSLDNSGNTIY

v_call: TRBV2
clone_size: NA
cdr3_aa: ASSEVEITEAF

v_call: TRBV2
clone_size: NA
cdr3_aa: ASSGGRDTEAF

v_call: TRBV5-5
clone_size: NA
cdr3_aa: ASSFDHLNTEAF

v_call: TRBV2
clone_size: NA
cdr3_aa: ASSRQLYSPLH

v_call: TRBV7-9
clone_size: NA
cdr3_aa: ASTMKGSYGYT

v_call: TRBV2
clone_size: NA
cdr3_aa: ASSEATIYQPQH

v_call: TRBV5-4
clone_size: once
cdr3_aa: ASSPTTAWGEKLF

v_call: TRBV5-1
clone_size: NA
cdr3_aa: ASSFQETQY

v_call: TRBV5-6
clone_size: once
cdr3_aa: ASSQRLAAEQF

v_call: TRBV7-8
clone_size: NA
cdr3_aa: ASSFDLTDTQY

v_call: TRBV9
clone_size: NA
cdr3_aa: ASSVSGGGETQY

v_call: TRBV5-4
clone_size: NA
cdr3_aa: ASSLAGGAYNSPLH

v_call: TRBV28
clone_size: NA
cdr3_aa: ASRSQDTGELF

v_call: TRBV29-1
clone_size: once
cdr3_aa: SVEDSPYEQY

v_call: TRBV27
clone_size: NA
cdr3_aa: ASSQYQGNGYT

v_call: TRBV23-1
clone_size: NA
cdr3_aa: ATAGEGPHGVEQY

v_call: TRBV15
clone_size: once
cdr3_aa: ATSRGPGRDGYT

v_call: TRBV5-4
clone_size: NA
cdr3_aa: ASSLAGLSTDTQY

v_call: TRBV19
clone_size: NA
cdr3_aa: ASGVGVRTDTQY

v_call: TRBV4-1
clone_size: NA
cdr3_aa: ASSQWGLYNEQF

v_call: TRBV6-1
clone_size: NA
cdr3_aa: ASSDIRQEPNQPQH

v_call: TRBV6-5
clone_size: NA
cdr3_aa: ASRGDRRGAEAF

v_call: TRBV19
clone_size: NA
cdr3_aa: ASSITGRGNSPLH

v_call: TRBV2
clone_size: NA
cdr3_aa: ASSAGAQDTEAF

v_call: TRBV15
clone_size: NA
cdr3_aa: ATSRQTGAQY

v_call: TRBV28
clone_size: NA
cdr3_aa: ASSPRTGRGYT

v_call: TRBV6-5
clone_size: NA
cdr3_aa: ASSLNSNQPQH

v_call: TRBV5-1
clone_size: NA
cdr3_aa: ASSLDPSGGGQPQH

v_call: TRBV3-1/TRBV3-2
clone_size: NA
cdr3_aa: ASSQGNNEQF

v_call: TRBV5-5
clone_size: NA
cdr3_aa: ASSGAGSANYGYT

v_call: TRBV7-2
clone_size: NA
cdr3_aa: ASSSPSTDTQY

v_call: TRBV3-1/TRBV3-2
clone_size: NA
cdr3_aa: ASSQEGTGWYEQY

v_call: TRBV18
clone_size: NA
cdr3_aa: ASSPRTGELF

v_call: TRBV27
clone_size: NA
cdr3_aa: ASSSSAGTGLFGANVLT

v_call: TRBV7-9
clone_size: NA
cdr3_aa: ASSSPYNTEAF

v_call: TRBV27
clone_size: once
cdr3_aa: ASSLTYYNEQF

v_call: TRBV3-1/TRBV3-2
clone_size: NA
cdr3_aa: ASSQVGVRGDTQY

v_call: TRBV3-1/TRBV3-2
clone_size: NA
cdr3_aa: ASSHNQGINQPQH

v_call: TRBV9
clone_size: NA
cdr3_aa: ASSVAPTYEQY

v_call: TRBV25-1
clone_size: NA
cdr3_aa: ASSEGDSGNTIY

v_call: TRBV7-3
clone_size: NA
cdr3_aa: ASSLNRGGDGYT

v_call: TRBV4-1
clone_size: NA
cdr3_aa: ASSQGLSDQAF

v_call: TRBV27
clone_size: NA
cdr3_aa: ASSTPGQGFSGANVLT

v_call: TRBV2
clone_size: NA
cdr3_aa: ASSDLDNEKLF

v_call: TRBV5-1
clone_size: NA
cdr3_aa: ASSFGGLEQPQH

v_call: TRBV29-1
clone_size: NA
cdr3_aa: SVGPGLAYNEQF

v_call: TRBV5-1
clone_size: NA
cdr3_aa: ASSLGQPNTEAF

v_call: TRBV30
clone_size: NA
cdr3_aa: AHYIRGAGLGNTIY

v_call: TRBV27
clone_size: NA
cdr3_aa: ASSSRQPWEAQH

v_call: TRBV6-5
clone_size: once
cdr3_aa: ASSPRGISYGYT

v_call: TRBV2
clone_size: NA
cdr3_aa: ASRDRGPEAF

v_call: TRBV6-5
clone_size: NA
cdr3_aa: ASLRTGYQETQY

v_call: TRBV6-6
clone_size: NA
cdr3_aa: ASSPGELSTDTQY